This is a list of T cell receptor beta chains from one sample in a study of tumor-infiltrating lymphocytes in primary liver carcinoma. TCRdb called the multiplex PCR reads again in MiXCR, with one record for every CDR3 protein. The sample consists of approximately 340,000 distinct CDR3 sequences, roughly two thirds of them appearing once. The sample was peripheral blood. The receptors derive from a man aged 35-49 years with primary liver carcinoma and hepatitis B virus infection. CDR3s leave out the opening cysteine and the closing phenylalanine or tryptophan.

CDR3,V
ASSPSGRVIVTEAV,TRBV11-2
ASITGGSTDTQY,TRBV11-2
ASSATPGLADNEQF,TRBV10-1
ASSLETGSGYT,TRBV6-5
ASSPDLAGPYNEQF,TRBV4-2
ASSQDRVTGELF,TRBV4-3
SASQREQTQY,TRBV20-1
ASSRSGRSWMYEQY,TRBV11-2
ASSLGRGRTSGRHEQF,TRBV11-2
ASKGAINQPQH,TRBV6-2/TRBV6-3
ASCELGLGQGDNEQF,TRBV6-1
SVGRDSCEHY,TRBV29-1
ASSLGGASVGGYGYT,TRBV5-1
ASSGNGPTSPYNEQF,TRBV6-1
ASSQARNTEAF,TRBV4-1
ASRSGEGLTYNEQF,TRBV11-2
ASSQEGRTRETQY,TRBV4-1